These 11 T cell receptor beta chains came from one sample sequenced in a study of CD8+CD57+ T cells in acquired aplastic anemia. Only patients with CD8+CD57+ cell expansion on flow cytometry were chosen for sequencing. Genomic DNA, serving as template, underwent TCR beta VDJ and CDR3 profiling. MiXCR was run by TCRdb on the reads, yielding one entry per CDR3 protein. The sample lists about 170,000 distinct CDR3 sequences, roughly 48% occurring once. The sequenced sample was sorted CD4+, CD8+, or CD8+CD57+ T cells (not recorded which) from PBMCs. The receptor source for this set is a human donor with aplastic anemia.

The chain combines TRBV20-1 with TRBJ2-7; no definite D call. With 2 bases removed from V and 4 bases from J, the gap between germline ends came to 6 bases. This CDR3 comprises 11 residues. Germline V gives CDR1 DFQATT, CDR2 SNEGSKA (reference sequence). For the CDR3, the DNA is TGCAGTGCTAGATCTCAGTACGAGCAGTACTTC. Translated: CSARSQYEQYF.

This clonotype was recorded at least ten times. The V call is TRBV7-3, the J call TRBJ2-1, with TRBD1 identical over 8 bases. Germline CDR1 reads SGHTA; CDR2 reads FQGTGA. Trimming at V came to 2 bases and at J to 10 bases, leaving 10 bases not matched to a gene. The CDR3 loop spans 15 amino acids. The CDR3 DNA sequence: TGTGCCAGCAGCTTAGGGGACAGGCGTACCGGGGAGCAGTTCTTC. This gives the protein CASSLGDRRTGEQFF. Full variable domain (missing parts from reference TRBV7-3 and TRBJ2-1): GAGVSQTPSNKVTEKGKYVELRCDPISGHTALYWYRQSLGQGPEFLIYFQGTGAADDSGLPNDRFFAVRPEGSVSTLKIQRTERGDSAVYLCASSLGDRRTGEQFFGPGTRLTVL.

As DNA, the CDR3 is TGTGCCAGTAGTACCCTGAGAGGGGACAGTTCACCCCTCCACTTT. This sequence encodes CASSTLRGDSSPLHF. The chain uses TRBV19 and TRBJ1-6; 7 bases map to TRBD1. J lost 9 bases, V lost 4 bases, and 9 bases had no gene match. CDR3 length equals 15 residues. Per germline, CDR1 LNHDA and CDR2 SQIVND (reference sequence).

The chain uses TRBV9 and TRBJ2-5; 15 positions agree with TRBD2. Trimming took 5 bases from V and 5 from J; bases not matched to a gene: 7. The CDR3 is 16 amino acids. CDR1 and CDR2 (germline): SGDLS, YYNGEE. The CDR3 nucleotides read TGTGCCAGCAGTACCGGGACTAGCGGGAGGTCGGAGACCCAGTACTTC. Protein sequence: CASSTGTSGRSETQYF.

This clonotype was found once. The CDR3 sequence is CASSYLLTLSGGATDTQYF. The CDR3 DNA reads TGTGCCAGCAGTTACCTTCTTACCCTTAGCGGGGGGGCAACAGATACGCAGTATTTT. This chain joins TRBV6-2 or TRBV6-3 and TRBJ2-3; 11 bases align to TRBD2. Germline trimming cut 2 bases from V and 3 bases from J; bases unmatched to any gene: 13. Germline V gene lookup returns CDR1 MNHEY and CDR2 SVGEGT. The CDR3 is 19 amino acids.

This clonotype was detected many times. V is TRBV2 and J is TRBJ1-6; 7 nucleotides match TRBD1. CDR1 is SNHLY and CDR2 is FYNNEI in the germline V gene. This CDR3 has 14 amino acids. V lost 6 bases to trimming and J lost 9 bases; unmatched junction nucleotides: 8. The CDR3 here is CASRGGTVGSPLHF. The CDR3 nucleotides read TGTGCCAGCAGGGGCGGGACAGTGGGTTCACCCCTCCACTTT.

The chain carries TRBV2 and TRBJ2-3; D possibly corresponds to TRBD1 (6 bases). CDR3 length: 15 amino acids. Germline V gives CDR1 SNHLY, CDR2 FYNNEI. V was trimmed by 1 base and J by 0 bases, leaving 8 bases between them. In DNA form, the CDR3 reads TGTGCCAGCAGTGAAGTGGGGGCTAGCACAGATACGCAGTATTTT. Translated: CASSEVGASTDTQYF. Full variable domain (rest looked up from reference TRBV2 and TRBJ2-3): EPEVTQTPSHQVTQMGQEVILRCVPISNHLYFYWYRQILGQKVEFLVSFYNNEISEKSEIFDDQFSVERPDGSNFTLKIRSTKLEDSAMYFCASSEVGASTDTQYFGPGTRLTVL.

This clonotype was seen ten or more times. V usage is TRBV6-1 and J usage is TRBJ1-3; no reliable D call. The germline V gene encodes CDR1 MNHNS and CDR2 SASEGT. The CDR3 sequence is 15 residues long. Trimming removed 4 bases at V and 3 bases at J, with 13 bases between. CDR3 amino acids: CASSGLRDGGNTIYF. CDR3 DNA sequence: TGTGCCAGCAGTGGCTTACGAGACGGTGGAAACACCATATATTTT.

This clonotype was counted at least ten times. The chain employs TRBV5-6 and TRBJ1-6; no clear D gene. Germline lookup yields CDR1 SGHDT and CDR2 YYEEEE. V lost 2 bases and J 14 bases, leaving 11 bases between the germline ends. The CDR3 has 12 amino acids. The DNA for the CDR3 is TGTGCCAGCAGCTTCACTGACCGGTCCCTCCACTTT. This sequence encodes CASSFTDRSLHF.

The chain recombines TRBV19 with TRBJ2-3; TRBD1 matches at 9 bases. Per the germline V gene, CDR1 is LNHDA and CDR2 is SQIVND (reference sequence). This CDR3 region has 14 residues. Trimming took 5 bases from V and 4 from J; bases not matched to a gene: 4. The CDR3 sequence: CASSHGQGSDTQYF. In DNA, the CDR3 is TGTGCCAGTAGTCACGGACAGGGGTCAGATACGCAGTATTTT.

This clonotype was seen ten or more times. J is TRBJ1-5 and V is TRBV7-8, with 8 bases identical to TRBD1. Trimming took 5 bases from V and 3 from J; bases not matched to a gene: 15. The CDR3 is made up of 18 amino acids. Germline CDR1 SGHVS, CDR2 FQNEAQ. The CDR3 region has the DNA TGTGCCAGCAGCCCGAAACAGGGGGGTAGGGTTTTCAATCAGCCCCAGCATTTT. Translated, it gives CASSPKQGGRVFNQPQHF.